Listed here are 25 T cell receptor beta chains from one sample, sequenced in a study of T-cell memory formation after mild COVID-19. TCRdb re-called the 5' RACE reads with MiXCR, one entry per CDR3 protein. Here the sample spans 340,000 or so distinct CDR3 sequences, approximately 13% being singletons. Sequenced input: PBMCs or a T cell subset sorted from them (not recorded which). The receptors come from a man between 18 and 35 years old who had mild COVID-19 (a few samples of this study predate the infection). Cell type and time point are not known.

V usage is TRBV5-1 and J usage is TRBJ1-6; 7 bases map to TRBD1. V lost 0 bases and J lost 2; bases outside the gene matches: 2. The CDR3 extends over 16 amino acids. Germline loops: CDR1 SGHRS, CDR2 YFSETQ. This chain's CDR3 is CASSLAGTAYNSPLHF. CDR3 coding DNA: TGCGCCAGCAGCTTGGCCGGGACAGCCTATAATTCACCCCTCCACTTT.

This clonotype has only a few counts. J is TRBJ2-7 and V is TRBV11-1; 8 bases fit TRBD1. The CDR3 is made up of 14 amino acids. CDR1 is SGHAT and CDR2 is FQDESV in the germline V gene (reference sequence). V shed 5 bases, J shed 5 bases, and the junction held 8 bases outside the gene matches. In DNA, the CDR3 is TGTGCCAGCAGCCTAAGGACAGGGTATAACGAGCAGTACTTC. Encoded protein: CASSLRTGYNEQYF.

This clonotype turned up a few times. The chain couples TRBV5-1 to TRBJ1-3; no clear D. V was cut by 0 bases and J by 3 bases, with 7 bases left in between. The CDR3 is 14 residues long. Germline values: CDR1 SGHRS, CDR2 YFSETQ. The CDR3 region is CASSLDVNGNTIYF. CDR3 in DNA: TGCGCCAGCAGCTTGGATGTAAATGGAAACACCATATATTTT.

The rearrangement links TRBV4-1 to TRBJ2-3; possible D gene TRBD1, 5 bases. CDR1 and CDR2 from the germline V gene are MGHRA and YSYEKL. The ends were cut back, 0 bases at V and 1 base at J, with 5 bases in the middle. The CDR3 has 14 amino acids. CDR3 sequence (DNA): TGCGCCAGCAGCCAAGAGGGGCGCACAGATACGCAGTATTTT. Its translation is CASSQEGRTDTQYF.

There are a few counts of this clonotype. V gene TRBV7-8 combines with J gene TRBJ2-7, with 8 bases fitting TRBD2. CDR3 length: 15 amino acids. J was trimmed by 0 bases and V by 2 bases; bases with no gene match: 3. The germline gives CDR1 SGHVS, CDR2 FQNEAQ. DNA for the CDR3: TGTGCCAGCAGCTTACGGGAGGGGACCTCCTACGAGCAGTACTTC. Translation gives CASSLREGTSYEQYF.

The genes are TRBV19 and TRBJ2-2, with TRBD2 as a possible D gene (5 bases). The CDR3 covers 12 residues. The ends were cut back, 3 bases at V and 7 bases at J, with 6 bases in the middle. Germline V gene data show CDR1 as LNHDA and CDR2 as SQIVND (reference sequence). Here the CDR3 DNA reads TGTGCCAGTAGTATGGAGGTCGGGGAGCTGTTTTTT. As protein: CASSMEVGELFF.

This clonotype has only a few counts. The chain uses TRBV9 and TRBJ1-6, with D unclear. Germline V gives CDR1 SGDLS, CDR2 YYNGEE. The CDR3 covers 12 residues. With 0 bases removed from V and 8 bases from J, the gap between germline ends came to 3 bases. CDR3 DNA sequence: TGTGCCAGCAGCGTAGCTGATTCACCCCTCCACTTT. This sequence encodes CASSVADSPLHF.

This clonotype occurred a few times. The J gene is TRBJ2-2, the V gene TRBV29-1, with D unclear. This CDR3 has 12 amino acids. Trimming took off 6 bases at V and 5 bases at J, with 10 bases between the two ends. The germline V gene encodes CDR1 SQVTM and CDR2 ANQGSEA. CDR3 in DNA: TGCAGCGTCGCGGCCAAAACCGGGGAGCTGTTTTTT. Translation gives CSVAAKTGELFF.

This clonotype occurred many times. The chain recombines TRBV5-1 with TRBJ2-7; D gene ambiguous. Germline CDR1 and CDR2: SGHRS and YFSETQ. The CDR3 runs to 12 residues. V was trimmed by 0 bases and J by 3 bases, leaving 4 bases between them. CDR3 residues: CASSLDLYEQYF. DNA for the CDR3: TGCGCCAGCAGCTTGGATCTCTACGAGCAGTACTTC.

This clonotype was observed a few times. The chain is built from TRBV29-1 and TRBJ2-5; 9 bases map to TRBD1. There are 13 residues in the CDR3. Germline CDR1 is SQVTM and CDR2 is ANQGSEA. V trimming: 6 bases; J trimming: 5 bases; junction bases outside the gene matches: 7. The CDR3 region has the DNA TGCAGCGTGAAGGGGACAGGGAGTGAGACCCAGTACTTC. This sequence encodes CSVKGTGSETQYF.

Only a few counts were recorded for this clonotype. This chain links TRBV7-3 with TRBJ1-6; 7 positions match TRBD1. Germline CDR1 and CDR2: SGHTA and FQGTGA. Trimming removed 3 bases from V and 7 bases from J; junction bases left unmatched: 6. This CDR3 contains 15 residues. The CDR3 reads CASSFRSGGNSPLHF. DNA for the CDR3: TGTGCCAGCAGCTTCCGATCAGGGGGGAATTCACCCCTCCACTTT. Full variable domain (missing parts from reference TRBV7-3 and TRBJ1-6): GAGVSQTPSNKVTEKGKYVELRCDPISGHTALYWYRQSLGQGPEFLIYFQGTGAADDSGLPNDRFFAVRPEGSVSTLKIQRTERGDSAVYLCASSFRSGGNSPLHFGNGTRLTVT.

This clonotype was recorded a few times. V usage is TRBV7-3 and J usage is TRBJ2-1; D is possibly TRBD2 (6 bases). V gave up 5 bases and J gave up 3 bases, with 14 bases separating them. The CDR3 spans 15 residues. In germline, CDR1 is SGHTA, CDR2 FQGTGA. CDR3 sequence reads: CASSIGASDYNEQFF. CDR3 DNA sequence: TGTGCCAGCAGCATCGGGGCTAGCGACTACAATGAGCAGTTCTTC.

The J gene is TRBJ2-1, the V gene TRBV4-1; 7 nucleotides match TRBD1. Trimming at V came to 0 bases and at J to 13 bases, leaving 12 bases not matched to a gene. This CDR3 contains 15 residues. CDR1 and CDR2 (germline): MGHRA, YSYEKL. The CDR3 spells CASSQDWGQHHFQFF. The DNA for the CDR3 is TGCGCCAGCAGCCAAGATTGGGGACAGCATCATTTCCAGTTCTTC.

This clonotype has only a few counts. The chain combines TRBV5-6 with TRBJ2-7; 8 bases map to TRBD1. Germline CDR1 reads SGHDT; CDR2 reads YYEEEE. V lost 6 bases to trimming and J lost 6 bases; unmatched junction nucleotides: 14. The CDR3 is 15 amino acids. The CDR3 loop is CASTLRGQGGAEQYV. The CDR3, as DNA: TGTGCCAGCACCCTTCGCGGACAGGGAGGAGCCGAGCAGTACGTC.

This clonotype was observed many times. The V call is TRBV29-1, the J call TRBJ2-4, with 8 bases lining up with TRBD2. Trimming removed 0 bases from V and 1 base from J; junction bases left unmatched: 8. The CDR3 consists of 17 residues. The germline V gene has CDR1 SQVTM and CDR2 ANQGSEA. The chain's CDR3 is CSVEDPRRGEAKNIQYF. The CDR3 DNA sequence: TGCAGCGTTGAAGATCCACGGCGGGGGGAGGCCAAAAACATTCAGTACTTC.

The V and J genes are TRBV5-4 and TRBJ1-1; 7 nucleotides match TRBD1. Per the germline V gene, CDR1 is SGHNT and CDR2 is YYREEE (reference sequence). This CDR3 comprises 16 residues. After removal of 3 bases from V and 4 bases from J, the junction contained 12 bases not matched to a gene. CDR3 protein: CASSSASTGVGTEAFF. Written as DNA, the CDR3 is TGTGCCAGCAGCTCCGCCTCTACAGGGGTGGGCACTGAAGCTTTCTTT.

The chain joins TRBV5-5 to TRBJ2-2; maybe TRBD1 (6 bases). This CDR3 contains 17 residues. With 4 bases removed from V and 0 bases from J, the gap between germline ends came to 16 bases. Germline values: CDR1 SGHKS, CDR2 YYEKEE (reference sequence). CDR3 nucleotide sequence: TGTGCCAGCAGCGCCCGGGACACCTACGCGAACACCGGGGAGCTGTTTTTT. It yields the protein CASSARDTYANTGELFF.

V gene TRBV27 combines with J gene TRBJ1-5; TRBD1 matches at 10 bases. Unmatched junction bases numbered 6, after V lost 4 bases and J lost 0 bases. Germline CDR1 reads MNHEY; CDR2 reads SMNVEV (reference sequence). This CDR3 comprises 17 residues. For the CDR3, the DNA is TGTGCCAGCAGTTCAGGGGGACAGGGGAATAGCAATCAGCCCCAGCATTTT. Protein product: CASSSGGQGNSNQPQHF.

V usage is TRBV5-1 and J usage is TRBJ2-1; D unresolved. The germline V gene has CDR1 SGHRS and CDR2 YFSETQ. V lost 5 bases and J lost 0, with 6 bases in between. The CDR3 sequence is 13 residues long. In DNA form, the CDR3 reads TGCGCCAGCAGTATCGACTCCTACAATGAGCAGTTCTTC. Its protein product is CASSIDSYNEQFF.

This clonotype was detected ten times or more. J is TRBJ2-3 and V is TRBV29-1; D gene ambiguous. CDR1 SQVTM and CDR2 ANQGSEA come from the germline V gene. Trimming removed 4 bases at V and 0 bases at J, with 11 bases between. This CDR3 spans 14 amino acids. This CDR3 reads CSVVSLLSTDTQYF. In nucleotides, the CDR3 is TGCAGCGTTGTCAGCCTCCTGAGCACAGATACGCAGTATTTT.

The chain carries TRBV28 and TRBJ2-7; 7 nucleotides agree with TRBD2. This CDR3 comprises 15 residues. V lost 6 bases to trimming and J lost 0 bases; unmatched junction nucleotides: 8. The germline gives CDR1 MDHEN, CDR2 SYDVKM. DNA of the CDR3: TGTGCCAGCAGCCGCCTCGGGGGGAGCTCCTACGAGCAGTACGTC. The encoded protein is CASSRLGGSSYEQYV.

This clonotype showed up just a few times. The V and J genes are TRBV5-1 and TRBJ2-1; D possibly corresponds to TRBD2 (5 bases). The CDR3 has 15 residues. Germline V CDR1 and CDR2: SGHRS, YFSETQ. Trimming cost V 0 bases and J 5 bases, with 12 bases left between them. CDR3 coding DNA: TGCGCCAGCAGCTTGGGCGGGTACCTTAACAATGAGCAGTTCTTC. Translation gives CASSLGGYLNNEQFF.

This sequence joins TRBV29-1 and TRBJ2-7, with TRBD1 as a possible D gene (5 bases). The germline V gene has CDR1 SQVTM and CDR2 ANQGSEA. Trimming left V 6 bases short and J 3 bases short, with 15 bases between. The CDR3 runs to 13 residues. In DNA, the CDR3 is TGCAGCGTCACCCCTATAGACAGCTACGAGCAGTACGTC. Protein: CSVTPIDSYEQYV.

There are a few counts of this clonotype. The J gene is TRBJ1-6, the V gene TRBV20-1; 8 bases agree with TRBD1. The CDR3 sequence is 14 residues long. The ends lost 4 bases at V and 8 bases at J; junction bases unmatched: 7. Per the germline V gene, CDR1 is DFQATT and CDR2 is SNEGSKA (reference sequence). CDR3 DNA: TGCAGTGCTATTGACAGGGGAGGTGATTCACCCCTCCACTTT. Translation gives CSAIDRGGDSPLHF.

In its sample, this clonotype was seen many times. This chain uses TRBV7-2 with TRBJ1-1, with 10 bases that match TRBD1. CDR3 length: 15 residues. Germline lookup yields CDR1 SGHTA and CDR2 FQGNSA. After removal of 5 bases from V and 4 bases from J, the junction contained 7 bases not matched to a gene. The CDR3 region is CASSPGQGKITEAFF. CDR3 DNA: TGTGCCAGCAGCCCGGGACAGGGGAAGATCACTGAAGCTTTCTTT.